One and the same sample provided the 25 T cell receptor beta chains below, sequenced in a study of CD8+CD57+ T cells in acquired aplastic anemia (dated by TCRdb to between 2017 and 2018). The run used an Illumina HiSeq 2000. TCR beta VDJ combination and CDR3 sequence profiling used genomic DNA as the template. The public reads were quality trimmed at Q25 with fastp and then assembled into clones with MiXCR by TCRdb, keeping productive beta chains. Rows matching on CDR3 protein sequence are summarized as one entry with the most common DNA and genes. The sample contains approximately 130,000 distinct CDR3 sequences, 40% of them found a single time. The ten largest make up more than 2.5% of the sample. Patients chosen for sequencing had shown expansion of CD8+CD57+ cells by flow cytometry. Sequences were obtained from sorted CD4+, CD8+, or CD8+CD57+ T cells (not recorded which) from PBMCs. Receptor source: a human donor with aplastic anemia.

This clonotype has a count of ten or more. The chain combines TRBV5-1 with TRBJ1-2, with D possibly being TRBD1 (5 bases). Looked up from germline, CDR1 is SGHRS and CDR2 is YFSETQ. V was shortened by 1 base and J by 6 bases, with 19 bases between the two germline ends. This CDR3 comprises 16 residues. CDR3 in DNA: TGCGCCAGCAGCTTGTTCCTCCCAGGGATGGGGGATGGCTACACCTTC. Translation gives CASSLFLPGMGDGYTF. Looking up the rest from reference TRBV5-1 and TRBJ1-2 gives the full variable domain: KAGVTQTPRYLIKTRGQQVTLSCSPISGHRSVSWYQQTPGQGLQFLFEYFSETQRNKGNFPGRFSGRQFSNSRSEMNVSTLELGDSALYLCASSLFLPGMGDGYTFGSGTRLTVV.

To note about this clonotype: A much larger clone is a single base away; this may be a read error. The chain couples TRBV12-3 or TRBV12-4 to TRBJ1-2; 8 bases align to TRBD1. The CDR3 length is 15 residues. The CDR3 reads CASSPRGLESYGYAF. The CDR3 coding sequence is TGTGCCAGCAGCCCCAGGGGGCTCGAATCCTATGGCTACGCCTTC.

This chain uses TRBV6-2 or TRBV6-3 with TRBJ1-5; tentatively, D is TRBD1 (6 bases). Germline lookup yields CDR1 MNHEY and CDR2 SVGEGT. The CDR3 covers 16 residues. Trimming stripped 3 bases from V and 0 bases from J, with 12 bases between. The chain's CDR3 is CASSYYRDYSNQPQHF. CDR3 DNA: TGTGCCAGCAGTTATTACAGGGACTATAGCAATCAGCCCCAGCATTTT.

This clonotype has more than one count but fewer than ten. The CDR3 is CASSAPDGNGYTF. DNA for the CDR3: TGTGCCAGCAGTGCACCCGACGGAAATGGCTACACCTTC. The V gene is TRBV28, the J gene TRBJ1-2; D remains ambiguous. The germline V and J ends were trimmed by 5 bases and 6 bases, with 13 bases remaining between them. CDR3 length: 13 residues. Germline lookup yields CDR1 MDHEN and CDR2 SYDVKM.

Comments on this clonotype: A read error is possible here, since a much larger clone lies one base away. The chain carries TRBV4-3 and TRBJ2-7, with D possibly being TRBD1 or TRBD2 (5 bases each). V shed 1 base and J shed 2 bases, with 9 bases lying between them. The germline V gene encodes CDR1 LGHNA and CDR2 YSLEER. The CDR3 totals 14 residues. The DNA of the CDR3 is TGCGCCAGCAGCCAAGCGAGGGGTACCTACGAGCAGTACTTC. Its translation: CASSQARGTYEQYF.

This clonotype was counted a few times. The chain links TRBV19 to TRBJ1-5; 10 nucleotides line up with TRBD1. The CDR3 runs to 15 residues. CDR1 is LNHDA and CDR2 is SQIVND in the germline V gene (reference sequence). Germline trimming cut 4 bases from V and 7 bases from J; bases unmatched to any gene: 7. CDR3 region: CASSTGTGVHQPQHF. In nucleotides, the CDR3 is TGTGCCAGTAGTACGGGGACAGGGGTGCACCAGCCCCAGCATTTT.

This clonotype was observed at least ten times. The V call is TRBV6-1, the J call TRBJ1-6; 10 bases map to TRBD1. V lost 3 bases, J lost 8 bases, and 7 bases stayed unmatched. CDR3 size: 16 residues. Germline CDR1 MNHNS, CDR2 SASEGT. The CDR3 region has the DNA TGTGCCAGCAGTGATGACAGGGGGCGAATTTATTCACCCCTCCACTTT. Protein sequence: CASSDDRGRIYSPLHF.

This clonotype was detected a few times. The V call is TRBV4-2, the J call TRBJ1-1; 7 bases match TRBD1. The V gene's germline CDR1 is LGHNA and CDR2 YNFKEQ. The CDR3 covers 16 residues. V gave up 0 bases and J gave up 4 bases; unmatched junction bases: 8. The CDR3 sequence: CASSQELAGGLTEAFF. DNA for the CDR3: TGTGCCAGCAGCCAAGAGTTGGCAGGGGGTCTCACTGAAGCTTTCTTT.

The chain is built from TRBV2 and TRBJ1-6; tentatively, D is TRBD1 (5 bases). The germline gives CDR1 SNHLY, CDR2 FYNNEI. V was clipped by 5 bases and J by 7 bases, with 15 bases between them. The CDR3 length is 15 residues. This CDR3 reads CASSPDRTPNSPLHF. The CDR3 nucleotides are TGTGCCAGCAGTCCAGACAGAACCCCCAATTCACCCCTCCACTTT.

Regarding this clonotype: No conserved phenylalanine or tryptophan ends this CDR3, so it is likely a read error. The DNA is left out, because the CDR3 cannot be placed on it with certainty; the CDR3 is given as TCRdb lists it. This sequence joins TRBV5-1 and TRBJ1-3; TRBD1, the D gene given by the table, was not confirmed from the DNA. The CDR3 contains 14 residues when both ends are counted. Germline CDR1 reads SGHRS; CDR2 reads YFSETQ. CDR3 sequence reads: CASSSSGSGNTICS.

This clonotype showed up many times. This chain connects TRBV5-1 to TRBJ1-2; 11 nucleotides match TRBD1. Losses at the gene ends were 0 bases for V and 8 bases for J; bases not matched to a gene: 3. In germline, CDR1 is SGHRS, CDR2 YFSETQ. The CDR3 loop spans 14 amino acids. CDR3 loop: CASSLAGQGGGYTF. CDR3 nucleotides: TGCGCCAGCAGCTTGGCGGGACAGGGGGGCGGCTACACCTTC.

CDR3 coding DNA: TGTGCCAGTAGTCGGGACAGCTATAGCAATCAGCCCCAGCATTTT. Its translation is CASSRDSYSNQPQHF. The chain employs TRBV19 and TRBJ1-5, with TRBD1 matching 7 bases. This CDR3 is built from 15 residues. Germline CDR1 and CDR2: LNHDA and SQIVND (reference sequence). Trimming cost V 5 bases and J 0 bases; bases outside gene matches: 4. The entire variable domain, with the rest obtained from reference TRBV19 and TRBJ1-5, is as follows: DGGITQSPKYLFRKEGQNVTLSCEQNLNHDAMYWYRQDPGQGLRLIYYSQIVNDFQKGDIAEGYSVSREKKESFPLTVTSAQKNPTAFYLCASSRDSYSNQPQHFGDGTRLSIL.

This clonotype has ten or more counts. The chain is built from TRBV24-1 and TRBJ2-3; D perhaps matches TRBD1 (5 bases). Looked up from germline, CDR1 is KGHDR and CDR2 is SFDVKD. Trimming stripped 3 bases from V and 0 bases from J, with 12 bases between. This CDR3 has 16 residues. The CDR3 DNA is TGTGCCACCAGTGATGCCGTCAGGGCTAGCACAGATACGCAGTATTTT. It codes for CATSDAVRASTDTQYF.

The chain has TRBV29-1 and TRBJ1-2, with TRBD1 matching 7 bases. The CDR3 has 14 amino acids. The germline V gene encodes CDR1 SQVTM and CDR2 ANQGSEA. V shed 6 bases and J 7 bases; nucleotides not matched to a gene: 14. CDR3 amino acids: CSVGPGTARGGYTF. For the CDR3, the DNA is TGCAGCGTGGGGCCTGGGACAGCCCGGGGTGGCTACACCTTC. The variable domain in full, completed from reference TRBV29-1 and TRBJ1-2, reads SAVISQKPSRDICQRGTSLTIQCQVDSQVTMMFWYRQQPGQSLTLIATANQGSEATYESGFVIDKFPISRPNLTFSTLTVSNMSPEDSSIYLCSVGPGTARGGYTFGSGTRLTVV.

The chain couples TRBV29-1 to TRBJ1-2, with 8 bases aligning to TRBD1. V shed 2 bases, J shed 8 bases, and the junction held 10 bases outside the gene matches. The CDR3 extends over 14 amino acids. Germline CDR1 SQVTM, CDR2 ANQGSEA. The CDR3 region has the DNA TGCAGCGTTGAACGGGGTTGGACAGGGAAGGGCTACACCTTC. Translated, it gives CSVERGWTGKGYTF.

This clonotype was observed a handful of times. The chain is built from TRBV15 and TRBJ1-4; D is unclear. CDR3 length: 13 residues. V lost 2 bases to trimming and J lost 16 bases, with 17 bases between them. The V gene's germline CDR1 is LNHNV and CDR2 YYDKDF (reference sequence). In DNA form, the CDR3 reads TGTGCCACCAGCAGAACACGGACGGGCAAGGGGTTTTTT. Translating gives CATSRTRTGKGFF.

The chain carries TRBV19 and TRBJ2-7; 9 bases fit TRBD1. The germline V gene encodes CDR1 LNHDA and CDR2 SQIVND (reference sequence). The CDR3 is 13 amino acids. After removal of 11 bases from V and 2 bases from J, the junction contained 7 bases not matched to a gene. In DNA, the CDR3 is TGTGCCTCTCAGTGGACAGGGGCCTACGAGCAGTACTTC. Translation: CASQWTGAYEQYF.

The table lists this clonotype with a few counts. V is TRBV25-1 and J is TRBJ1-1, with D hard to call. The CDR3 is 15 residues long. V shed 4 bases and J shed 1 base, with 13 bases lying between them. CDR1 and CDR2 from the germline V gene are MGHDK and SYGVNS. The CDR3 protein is CASSARRLANTEAFF. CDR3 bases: TGTGCCAGCAGTGCTAGAAGGCTGGCGAACACTGAAGCTTTCTTT.

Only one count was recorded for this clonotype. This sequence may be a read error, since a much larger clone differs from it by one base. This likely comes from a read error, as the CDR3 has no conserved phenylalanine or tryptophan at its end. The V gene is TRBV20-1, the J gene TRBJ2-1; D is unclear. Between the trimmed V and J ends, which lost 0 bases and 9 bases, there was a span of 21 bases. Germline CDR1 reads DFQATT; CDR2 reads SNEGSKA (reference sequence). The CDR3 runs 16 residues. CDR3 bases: TGCAGTGCTAGAGACCCTCGAGCTCCCCCCATGGGTGAGCAGTTCTCC. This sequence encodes CSARDPRAPPMGEQFS.

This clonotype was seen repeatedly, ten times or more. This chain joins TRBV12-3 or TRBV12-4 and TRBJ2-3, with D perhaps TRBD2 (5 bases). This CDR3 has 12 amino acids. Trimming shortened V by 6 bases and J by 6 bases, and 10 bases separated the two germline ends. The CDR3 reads CASSSTRDTQYF. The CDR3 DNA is TGTGCCAGCAGCTCTACTAGGGATACGCAGTATTTT.

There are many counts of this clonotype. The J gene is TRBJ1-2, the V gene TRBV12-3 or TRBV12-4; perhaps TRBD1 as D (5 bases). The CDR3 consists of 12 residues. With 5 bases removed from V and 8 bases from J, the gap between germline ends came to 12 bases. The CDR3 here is CASSRGTWGYTF. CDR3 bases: TGTGCCAGCAGTCGGGGGACGTGGGGCTACACCTTC.

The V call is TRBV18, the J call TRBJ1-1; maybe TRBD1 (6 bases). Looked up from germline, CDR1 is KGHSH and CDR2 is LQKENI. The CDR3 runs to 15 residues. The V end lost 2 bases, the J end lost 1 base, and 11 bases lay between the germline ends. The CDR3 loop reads CASSPRRDTNTEAFF. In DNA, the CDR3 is TGTGCCAGCTCACCAAGGCGGGACACGAACACTGAAGCTTTCTTT.

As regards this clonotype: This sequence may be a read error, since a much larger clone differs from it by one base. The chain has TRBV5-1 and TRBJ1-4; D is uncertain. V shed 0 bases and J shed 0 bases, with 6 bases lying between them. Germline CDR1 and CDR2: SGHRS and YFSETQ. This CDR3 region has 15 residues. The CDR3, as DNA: TGCGCCAGCAGCTTGGAGAGTACAACTAATGAAAAACTGTTTTTT. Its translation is CASSLESTTNEKLFF.

In nucleotides, the CDR3 is TGTGCCAGCAGCCTTCAGGGGCAGGTCGGTGGCTACACCTTC. Amino acids: CASSLQGQVGGYTF. V usage is TRBV2 and J usage is TRBJ1-2; D perhaps matches TRBD1 (6 bases). Germline V gene lookup returns CDR1 SNHLY and CDR2 FYNNEI. V dropped 6 bases and J dropped 7 bases, with 18 bases sitting between them. The length of the CDR3 is 14 residues.

The CDR3 spells CATSAMALYTGGPNEQFF. CDR3 DNA: TGTGCCACCAGTGCCATGGCCCTCTACACGGGGGGACCCAATGAGCAGTTCTTC. V usage is TRBV24-1 and J usage is TRBJ2-1; TRBD2 matches at 7 bases. Germline V gene sequence: CDR1 KGHDR, CDR2 SFDVKD. V dropped 5 bases and J dropped 6; count of bases not matched to a gene: 18. This CDR3 comprises 18 residues.